This is a list of T cell receptor beta chains from one sample in a study of T cells in Graves' hyperthyroidism and ophthalmopathy. One entry per CDR3 protein, called by TCRdb with MiXCR from the multiplex PCR reads. The table records approximately 200,000 distinct CDR3 sequences, 18% of them present only once. Sequenced input: blood. Receptors were obtained from a man in his forties with Graves' hyperthyroidism. Each CDR3 is given with its conserved first and last residue. The D gene is left open where the match is weak. Part of the rows lack a size; the others show once, few, many or a class for expanded clones.

d_call	j_call	clone_size	v_call	cdr3_aa	cdr3_nt
TRBD1	TRBJ1-2	many	TRBV3-1	CASSQGETGVGGYTF	TGTGCCAGCAGCCAAGGAGAGACAGGGGTAGGCGGCTACACCTTC
TRBD1	TRBJ1-6	few	TRBV28	CASTRTGDPPRNSPLHF	TGTGCCAGCACCCGGACAGGGGATCCTCCTCGGAATTCACCCCTCCACTTT
.	TRBJ1-2	many	TRBV3-1	CASSQATDGYTF	TGTGCCAGCAGCCAAGCAACGGATGGCTACACCTTC
TRBD1	TRBJ2-7	.	TRBV7-2	CASSRGTGLGEQYF	TGTGCCAGCAGCCGTGGGACAGGGCTGGGCGAGCAGTACTTC
.	TRBJ2-7	once	TRBV7-2	CASSHPSGGHYEQYF	TGTGCCAGCAGCCACCCTTCCGGCGGGCACTACGAGCAGTACTTC
.	TRBJ2-7	few	TRBV4-3	CASSQDRKVDYEQYF	TGCGCCAGCAGCCAAGATAGGAAAGTCGACTACGAGCAGTACTTC
.	TRBJ2-7	many	TRBV12-3/TRBV12-4	CASSLGLSGEQYF	TGTGCCAGCAGTTTGGGCCTCTCCGGGGAGCAGTACTTC
TRBD1	TRBJ1-1	many	TRBV6-2/TRBV6-3	CASSSGQGKVTEAFF	TGTGCCAGCAGTTCCGGACAGGGTAAAGTCACTGAAGCTTTCTTT
TRBD1	TRBJ1-2	many	TRBV7-2	CASSLGQGSYGYTF	TGTGCCAGCAGCTTGGGACAGGGAAGTTATGGCTACACCTTC
.	TRBJ1-3	.	TRBV12-3/TRBV12-4	CASSLVMSGNTIYF	TGTGCCAGCAGTTTGGTCATGAGCGGAAACACCATATATTTT
.	TRBJ2-5	.	TRBV9	CASSSRGHSYQETQYF	TGTGCCAGCAGCTCAAGAGGGCACTCGTACCAAGAGACCCAGTACTTC
.	TRBJ1-1	many	TRBV4-3	CASSQDGGTEAFF	TGCGCCAGCAGCCAAGATGGCGGCACTGAAGCTTTCTTT
TRBD1	TRBJ1-2	.	TRBV7-2	CASSSGQLNYGYTF	TGTGCCAGCAGCTCGGGACAGCTTAACTATGGCTACACCTTC
.	TRBJ1-3	.	TRBV7-9	CASSLENTIYF	TGTGCCAGCAGCTTAGAAAACACCATATATTTT
TRBD2	TRBJ2-4	many	TRBV27	CASSLWGGDIQYF	TGTGCCAGCAGTTTGTGGGGGGGAGACATTCAGTACTTC
.	TRBJ2-6	few	TRBV19	CATHLGGSGLSGANVLTF	TGTGCCACCCACCTGGGGGGCTCCGGTCTCTCTGGGGCCAACGTCCTGACTTTC
.	TRBJ1-1	few	TRBV13	CASSSIIQIPTAETEAFF	TGTGCCAGCAGCTCCATAATTCAGATACCGACGGCGGAAACTGAAGCTTTCTTT
.	TRBJ2-1	many	TRBV5-1	CASSSLPDSGEQFF	TGCGCCAGCAGCTCTCTTCCGGATTCGGGTGAGCAGTTCTTC
.	TRBJ1-2	few	TRBV20-1	CSARELRRRTVNYGYTF	TGCAGTGCTAGAGAACTCAGAAGAAGAACAGTGAACTATGGCTACACCTTC
.	TRBJ2-1	.	TRBV3-2	CASSQGPSIVYNEQFF	TGTGCCAGCAGCCAAGGTCCTAGCATCGTTTACAATGAGCAGTTCTTC
TRBD2	TRBJ2-3	many	TRBV29-1	CSVRPSGGSWTQYF	TGCAGCGTGAGGCCTAGCGGGGGGTCGTGGACGCAGTATTTT
.	TRBJ1-3	.	TRBV18	CASSPPRPSGNTIYF	TGTGCCAGCTCACCACCGCGGCCCTCTGGAAACACCATATATTTT
TRBD1	TRBJ1-6	many	TRBV6-1	CASSADAGTGNSPLHF	TGTGCCAGCAGTGCGGACGCCGGGACAGGGAATTCACCCCTCCACTTT
.	TRBJ1-2	.	TRBV7-6	CASSLDSSRGYTF	TGTGCCAGCAGCTTGGACAGTAGTCGTGGCTACACCTTC
TRBD2	TRBJ2-5	.	TRBV3-1	CASSLRAGRETQYF	TGTGCCAGCAGTCTCCGAGCGGGGCGAGAGACCCAGTACTTC
TRBD2	TRBJ2-1	.	TRBV28	CASSWLGLAGGNNEQFF	TGTGCCAGCAGTTGGCTGGGACTAGCGGGGGGGAACAATGAGCAGTTCTTC
.	TRBJ1-3	many	TRBV30	CAWWRGTGNTIYF	TGTGCCTGGTGGAGGGGGACTGGAAACACCATATATTTT
.	TRBJ2-1	many	TRBV2	CASSEAQGTNSYNEQFF	TGTGCCAGCAGTGAAGCGCAGGGGACCAACTCCTACAATGAGCAGTTCTTC
.	TRBJ2-5	many	TRBV2	CASSVYGGGETQYF	TGTGCCAGCAGTGTATACGGGGGCGGGGAGACCCAGTACTTC
TRBD1	TRBJ1-1	.	TRBV20-1	CSTPRTGYTEAFF	TGCAGTACGCCGAGGACAGGGTACACTGAAGCTTTCTTT
.	TRBJ2-1	many	TRBV20-1	CSAREGQAYNEQFF	TGCAGTGCTAGAGAGGGGCAGGCCTACAATGAGCAGTTCTTC
TRBD2	TRBJ2-1	few	TRBV20-1	CSAGEAGGHNSYNEQFF	TGCAGTGCTGGCGAAGCGGGGGGTCATAATTCCTACAATGAGCAGTTCTTC
.	TRBJ2-5	many	TRBV10-2	CASSESGGRETQYF	TGCGCCAGCAGTGAGTCGGGGGGTCGGGAGACCCAGTACTTC
.	TRBJ1-2	many	TRBV2	CASGGVDDGYTF	TGTGCCAGTGGAGGAGTTGATGACGGCTACACCTTC
.	TRBJ1-1	many	TRBV15	CATTIDYRTFTEAFF	TGTGCCACCACCATCGATTATAGGACATTTACTGAAGCTTTCTTT
.	TRBJ2-1	once	TRBV6-2/TRBV6-3	CASSYPPTEQFF	TGTGCCAGCAGTTATCCACCCACTGAGCAGTTCTTC
.	TRBJ1-3	.	TRBV6-1	CASRRGESGNTIYF	TGTGCCAGCAGAAGAGGGGAGTCCGGAAACACCATATATTTT
TRBD1	TRBJ2-5	many	TRBV7-8	CASSFIGQAEQETQYF	TGTGCCAGCAGCTTTATAGGACAGGCCGAACAAGAGACCCAGTACTTC
.	TRBJ2-6	few	TRBV15	CATQGDRGANVLTF	TGTGCCACCCAGGGTGATCGTGGGGCCAACGTCCTGACTTTC
TRBD2	TRBJ2-1	many	TRBV20-1	CSAPGLAGHYNEQFF	TGCAGTGCCCCGGGACTAGCGGGGCACTACAATGAGCAGTTCTTC
TRBD1	TRBJ2-7	.	TRBV7-3	CASSLFGQGLSYEQYF	TGTGCCAGCAGCTTATTTGGACAGGGGCTATCCTACGAGCAGTACTTC
.	TRBJ2-7	many	TRBV7-7	CASSRDGPYEQYF	TGTGCTAGCAGCAGGGACGGCCCCTACGAGCAGTACTTC
.	TRBJ2-4	.	TRBV2	CASGNRGDIQYF	TGTGCCAGCGGAAACCGCGGAGACATTCAGTACTTC
.	TRBJ2-7	many	TRBV5-1	CASSLAPGSHEQYF	TGCGCCAGCAGCTTGGCCCCAGGAAGCCACGAGCAGTACTTC
.	TRBJ2-5	.	TRBV4-3	CASSQDYHRVGETQYF	TGCGCCAGCAGCCAAGATTATCACAGGGTAGGCGAGACCCAGTACTTC
.	TRBJ2-5	.	TRBV20-1	CSARGYDQETQYF	TGCAGTGCTAGGGGTTATGACCAAGAGACCCAGTACTTC
.	TRBJ2-7	many	TRBV11-2	CASSFMSRTYEQYF	TGTGCCAGCAGCTTTATGAGCAGGACCTACGAGCAGTACTTC
.	TRBJ1-3	many	TRBV4-3	CASSQDVGTTTGNTIYF	TGCGCCAGCAGCCAAGACGTTGGGACAACCACTGGAAACACCATATATTTT
TRBD2	TRBJ2-5	.	TRBV7-3	CASSRLAGGPTQYF	TGTGCCAGCAGCCGACTAGCGGGGGGGCCGACCCAGTACTTC
.	TRBJ1-5	.	TRBV10-3	CAISEAPGRQPQHF	TGTGCCATCAGTGAGGCCCCAGGTCGTCAGCCCCAGCATTTT
TRBD1	TRBJ1-5	many	TRBV30	CAWETGGNQPQHF	TGTGCCTGGGAGACAGGGGGCAATCAGCCCCAGCATTTT